This passage covers 12 T cell receptor beta chains from one sample sequenced in a study of CD8 T cells in ankylosing spondylitis. From the 5' RACE reads, TCRdb called clonotypes with MiXCR, one entry per CDR3 protein. The sample lists about 120,000 distinct CDR3 sequences, roughly 13% occurring once. Sequenced material: blood, either unsorted or a sorted T cell fraction (not recorded which). All receptors come from a female donor with ankylosing spondylitis or in good health (not recorded which).

V gene TRBV5-1 combines with J gene TRBJ2-5; TRBD1 agrees at 11 bases. The CDR3 loop spans 16 amino acids. Germline trimming cut 5 bases from V and 4 bases from J; bases unmatched to any gene: 10. Per germline, CDR1 SGHRS and CDR2 YFSETQ. The CDR3 loop reads CASSKGQGAIGETQYF. The CDR3 region has the DNA TGCGCCAGCAGTAAAGGACAGGGGGCTATAGGAGAGACCCAGTACTTC.

The chain uses TRBV29-1 and TRBJ1-2; weak D call: TRBD1 (6 bases). CDR1 is SQVTM, CDR2 ANQGSEA, per germline. The V gene lost 7 bases and the J gene lost 5 bases, with 17 bases spanning the gap. There are 13 residues in the CDR3. The CDR3 DNA sequence: TGCAGCGCAGGGGCGCCCGGTTGGTATGGCTACACCTTC. Translated: CSAGAPGWYGYTF.

The V and J genes are TRBV7-9 and TRBJ1-2; maybe TRBD1 (6 bases). Trimming took 5 bases from V and 8 from J, leaving 12 bases between them. This CDR3 is 12 amino acids long. Per germline, CDR1 SEHNR and CDR2 FQNEAQ (reference sequence). The CDR3 coding sequence is TGTGCCAGCAGCCTACAGGGAAAGGGCTACACCTTC. This codes for CASSLQGKGYTF. Combining the CDR3 with reference TRBV7-9 and TRBJ1-2 gives the whole variable domain DTGVSQNPRHKITKRGQNVTFRCDPISEHNRLYWYRQTLGQGPEFLTYFQNEAQLEKSRLLSDRFSAERPKGSFSTLEIQRTEQGDSAMYLCASSLQGKGYTFGSGTRLTVV.

This clonotype was seen at least ten times. V is TRBV11-1 and J is TRBJ2-3, with 9 positions matching TRBD2. Germline CDR1 SGHAT, CDR2 FQDESV (reference sequence). V lost 5 bases and J lost 3; bases outside the gene matches: 3. This CDR3 has 14 residues. The CDR3 reads CASSLSGRTDTQYF. The CDR3, as DNA: TGTGCCAGCAGCCTGAGCGGGAGGACAGATACGCAGTATTTT.

Only a few counts were recorded for this clonotype. V usage is TRBV5-5 and J usage is TRBJ1-2, with D possibly being TRBD1 (5 bases). The CDR3 totals 15 residues. V was cut by 0 bases and J by 2 bases, with 11 bases left in between. Germline V gene lookup returns CDR1 SGHKS and CDR2 YYEKEE (reference sequence). CDR3 in amino acids: CASSLGLTVNYGYTF. The CDR3 nucleotides read TGTGCCAGCAGCTTGGGGCTGACAGTCAACTATGGCTACACCTTC.

This clonotype occurred many times. V gene TRBV21-1 combines with J gene TRBJ2-1; the table's D gene call, TRBD2, was not cross checked with the DNA. TRBV21-1 has pseudogene status. The CDR3 is made up of 17 amino acids. CDR3 nucleotides: TGTGCCAGCAGCACAATCACTAGCGGGGTCTCCTACAATGAGCAGTTCTTC. Protein product: CASSTITSGVSYNEQFF.

This clonotype showed up just a few times. The chain couples TRBV20-1 to TRBJ2-5; no clear D gene. The CDR3 sequence is 12 residues long. From germline, CDR1 is DFQATT and CDR2 SNEGSKA (reference sequence). The V gene lost 3 bases and the J gene lost 5 bases, with 10 bases spanning the gap. CDR3 in DNA: TGCAGTGCTAGTAAGAACGGGGAGACCCAGTACTTC. Its translation is CSASKNGETQYF.

The chain combines TRBV24-1 with TRBJ1-5; TRBD1 aligns across 9 bases. V was pared by 5 bases and J by 7 bases, with 5 bases of the junction left unmatched. Germline V CDR1 and CDR2: KGHDR, SFDVKD. This CDR3 comprises 14 residues. Here the CDR3 reads CATSGDRGRQPQHF. CDR3 nucleotide sequence: TGTGCCACCAGTGGCGACAGGGGGAGACAGCCCCAGCATTTT.

V and J are TRBV10-3 and TRBJ1-5; D is unclear. V was clipped by 2 bases and J by 3 bases, with 2 bases between them. This CDR3 region has 12 residues. Per germline, CDR1 ENHRY and CDR2 SYGVKD. The DNA for the CDR3 is TGTGCCATCAGTGAGCCCAATCAGCCCCAGCATTTT. Its translation: CAISEPNQPQHF.

This clonotype was seen a few times. The chain couples TRBV19 to TRBJ2-1; the match to TRBD2 covers 16 bases. The CDR3 loop spans 16 amino acids. V was pared by 5 bases and J by 6 bases, with 4 bases of the junction left unmatched. Germline CDR1 is LNHDA and CDR2 is SQIVND (reference sequence). The CDR3 protein is CASSSGTSGGANEQFF. CDR3 DNA: TGTGCCAGTAGTTCAGGGACTAGCGGGGGGGCCAATGAGCAGTTCTTC.

Concerning this clonotype itself: Germline is not matched at one junction end, which may reflect a read error. The J gene is TRBJ2-3, the V gene TRBV3-1; TRBD2 might be the D (6 bases). The CDR3 runs 17 residues. The germline gives CDR1 LGHDT, CDR2 YNNKEL (reference sequence). The chain's CDR3 is CATSQDWRATSTDTQYF. The CDR3 DNA reads as TGTGCCACCAGCCAAGATTGGAGGGCCACTAGCACAGATACGCAGTATTTT.

In its sample, this clonotype was seen many times. The J gene is TRBJ1-1, the V gene TRBV5-1; unclear D gene. This CDR3 is 15 amino acids long. Germline loops: CDR1 SGHRS, CDR2 YFSETQ. Trimming stripped 0 bases from V and 4 bases from J, with 13 bases between. CDR3 loop: CASSLGQRAATEAFF. CDR3 nucleotide sequence: TGCGCCAGCAGCTTGGGACAAAGGGCGGCCACTGAAGCTTTCTTT.